This T cell receptor (beta chain) appears in the sequencing data of a study of cytomegalovirus exposure and HLA in healthy donors. Study information: An analysis done earlier identified 90 million to 120 million unique TCR beta sequences from about 179 million T cells.

This clone turned up a few times. The PCR employed 60 Vbeta primers together with 13 Jbeta primers. Repertoires were generated with immunoSEQ multiplex PCR, while TCRdb's copy carries only in-frame clones and drops some. The sample carries some 150,000 clones, approximately 9% recorded once. Material for sequencing was PBMCs. This clonotype was obtained from a woman in her 40s in good health and CMV-seropositive.

CDR3 amino acids: CASSLYPKRTQYF. The CDR3 DNA reads TGTGCCAGCAGCTTATACCCAAAGAGGACCCAGTACTTC. The chain combines TRBV7-9 with TRBJ2-5; D call uncertain. There are 13 residues in the CDR3. The germline CDR1 and CDR2 sequences are SEHNR and FQNEAQ (reference sequence). The V end was cut by 2 bases, the J end by 7 bases, with 11 bases between. Full variable domain (missing parts from reference TRBV7-9 and TRBJ2-5): DTGVSQNPRHKITKRGQNVTFRCDPISEHNRLYWYRQTLGQGPEFLTYFQNEAQLEKSRLLSDRFSAERPKGSFSTLEIQRTEQGDSAMYLCASSLYPKRTQYFGPGTRLLVL.